This T cell receptor (beta chain) emerged from a study of T cell changes during pregnancy in multiple sclerosis. Profiling relied on immunoSEQ multiplex PCR, and the TCRdb table lists in-frame clones only, not all of them. Altogether around 55,000 clones are present, approximately 94% being singletons, with the ten largest covering roughly 3.5%. This specimen consisted of CD8+ T cells from peripheral blood mononuclear cells, obtained in the third trimester of pregnancy. This clonotype originated in a female donor with multiple sclerosis, enrolled in a pregnancy study.

DNA for the CDR3: TGTGCCAGCCAGGGGTGGGGCAATCAGCCCCAGCATTTT. It encodes CASQGWGNQPQHF. The chain employs TRBV25-1 and TRBJ1-5; possibly TRBD1 for D (6 bases). There are 13 residues in the CDR3. Trimming removed 8 bases at V and 2 bases at J, with 10 bases between. Germline-derived CDR1 and CDR2 are MGHDK and SYGVNS.